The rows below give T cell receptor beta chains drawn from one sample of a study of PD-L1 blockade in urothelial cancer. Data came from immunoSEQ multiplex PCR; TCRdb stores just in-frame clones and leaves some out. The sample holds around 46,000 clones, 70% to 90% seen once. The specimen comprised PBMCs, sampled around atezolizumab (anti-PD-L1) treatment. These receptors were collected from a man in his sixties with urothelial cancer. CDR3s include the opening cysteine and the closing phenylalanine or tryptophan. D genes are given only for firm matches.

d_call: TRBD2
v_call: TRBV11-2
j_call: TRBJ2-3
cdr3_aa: CASTTSSGRGDTQYF
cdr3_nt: TGTGCCAGCACTACATCTAGCGGGAGGGGGGATACGCAGTATTTT

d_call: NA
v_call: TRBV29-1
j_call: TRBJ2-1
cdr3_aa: CSVIFRRHHNEQFF
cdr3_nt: TGCAGCGTAATTTTTCGGCGGCACCACAATGAGCAGTTCTTC

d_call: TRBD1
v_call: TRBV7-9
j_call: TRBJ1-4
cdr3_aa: CASSFPGQGSANEKLFF
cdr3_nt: TGTGCCAGCAGCTTCCCGGGACAGGGGAGCGCTAATGAAAAACTGTTTTTT

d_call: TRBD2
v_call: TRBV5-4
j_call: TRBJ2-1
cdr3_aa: CASSVRLAGLNNEQFF
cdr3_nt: TGTGCCAGCAGCGTACGACTAGCGGGTCTTAACAATGAGCAGTTCTTC

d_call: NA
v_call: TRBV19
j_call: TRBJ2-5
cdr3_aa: CASSISVYQETQYF
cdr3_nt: TGTGCCAGTAGTATTAGCGTCTACCAAGAGACCCAGTACTTC

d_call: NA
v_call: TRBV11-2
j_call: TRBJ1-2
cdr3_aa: CASSPARNNLYGYTF
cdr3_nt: TGTGCCAGCAGCCCCGCGCGAAATAACCTCTATGGCTACACCTTC

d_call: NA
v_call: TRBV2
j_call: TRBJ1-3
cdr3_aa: CASTPRDFGATIYF
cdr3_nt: TGTGCCAGCACCCCCCGGGACTTCGGCGCCACCATATATTTT

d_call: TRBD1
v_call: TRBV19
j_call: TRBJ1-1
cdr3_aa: CASIAGTGSGTEAFF
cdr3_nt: TGTGCCAGCATCGCCGGGACAGGGAGTGGCACTGAAGCTTTCTTT

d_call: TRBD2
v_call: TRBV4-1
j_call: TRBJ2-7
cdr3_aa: CASSQVESSGGEQYF
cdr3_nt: TGCGCCAGCAGCCAAGTGGAATCATCGGGAGGCGAGCAGTACTTC

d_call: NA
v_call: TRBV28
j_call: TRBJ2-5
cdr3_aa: CAGLQGETQYF
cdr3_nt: TGTGCCGGGTTACAGGGAGAGACCCAGTACTTC

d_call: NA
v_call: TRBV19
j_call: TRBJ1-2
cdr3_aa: CASSPGERYGYTF
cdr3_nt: TGTGCCAGTAGCCCGGGGGAAAGGTATGGCTACACCTTC

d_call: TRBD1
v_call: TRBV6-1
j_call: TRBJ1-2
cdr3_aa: CASQGGFNYGYTF
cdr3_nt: TGTGCCAGCCAGGGGGGATTTAACTATGGCTACACCTTC